This T cell receptor beta chain was captured by sequencing in a study of shared clonotypes between healthy human individuals. The V and J ends lost 4 bases and 0 bases respectively, with 4 bases between them. CDR1 SGHVS and CDR2 FNYEAQ come from the germline V gene. CDR3 size: 12 residues. Sequenced by immunoSEQ multiplex PCR; TCRdb stores in-frame clones only, minus some. The table has 190,000 or so clones, about 68% seen once. Study-wide findings and caveats: Donors were few, which limited the genetic and exposure-history diversity represented. In this cohort, only blood was sampled, and tissue repertoires likely differ.

This clone appeared a few times. Its antigen is undetermined. At the DNA level, this CDR3 is encoded by other sequences in the same sample as well. This clonotype originated in a man aged 25-45 years in good health. The V call is TRBV7-6, the J call TRBJ2-7; no reliable D call. What was sequenced was memory CD4+ T cells sorted from blood. As for subset: CD45RA-negative fraction. This chain's CDR3 is CASSSSSYEQYF. DNA of the CDR3: TGTGCCAGCAGCTCTAGCTCCTACGAGCAGTACTTC.